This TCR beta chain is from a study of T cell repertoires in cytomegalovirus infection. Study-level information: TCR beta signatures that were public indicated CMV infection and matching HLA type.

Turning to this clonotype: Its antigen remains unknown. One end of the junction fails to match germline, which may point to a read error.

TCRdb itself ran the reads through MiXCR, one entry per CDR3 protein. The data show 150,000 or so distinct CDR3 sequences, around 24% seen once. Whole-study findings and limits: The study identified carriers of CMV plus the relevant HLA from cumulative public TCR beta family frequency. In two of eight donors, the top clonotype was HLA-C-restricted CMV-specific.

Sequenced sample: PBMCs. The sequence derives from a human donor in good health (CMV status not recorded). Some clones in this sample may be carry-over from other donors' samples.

CDR3: CANSQVRGRTGGGSTEAFF. The CDR3 bases are TGTGCCAACAGCCAAGTTCGAGGCAGGACAGGGGGTGGGAGCACTGAAGCTTTCTTT. The chain uses TRBV14 and TRBJ1-1; 10 bases map to TRBD1. This CDR3 spans 19 amino acids. The germline V gene has CDR1 SGHDN and CDR2 FVKESK.